This T cell receptor beta chain was sequenced for a study of blood T cells in healthy people across ages. This clonotype was counted many times. Primed by a sample-barcoded 5' primer and a J-beta primer mix, a second PCR proceeded for 7 to 11 cycles. Each TCR beta cDNA got a 12-nucleotide random molecular identifier. A minimum of 3 million CDR3-containing paired-end reads was obtained for each sample. TCRdb reprocessed the 5' RACE reads via MiXCR and lists one record per CDR3 protein. The sample yields around 870,000 distinct CDR3 sequences, about 30% seen once. The CDR3 is 13 residues long. The V gene's germline CDR1 is PRHDT and CDR2 FYEKMQ (reference sequence). The V end lost 5 bases, the J end lost 10 bases, and 15 bases lay between the germline ends.

The J gene is TRBJ2-1, the V gene TRBV13; D could derive from TRBD1 or TRBD2 (5 bases each). Sequencing was carried out using blood. The TCR sequence derives from a woman older than 75 in good health. The CDR3 spells CASSPKGRTEQFF. CDR3 coding DNA: TGTGCCAGCAGCCCTAAGGGACGGACGGAGCAGTTCTTC.